The 21 T cell receptor beta chains below all came from one sample that was sequenced in a study of long-term antiretroviral therapy in people with HIV. At survey level, the immunoSEQ assay was run in its v3.0 version. Assay: immunoSEQ multiplex PCR; the TCRdb copy retains only in-frame clones and omits some. The sample has 12,000 or so clones, more than 75% seen once. The sequencing used unsorted PBMCs, collected 8 to 8.5 years after starting antiretroviral therapy. The receptors stem from a man aged 50-59 years with HIV.

The CDR3, as DNA: TGTGCCAGCAGTTTATTACCAGGGGTCAATCAGCCCCAGCATTTT. Amino acid sequence: CASSLLPGVNQPQHF. This chain uses TRBV27 with TRBJ1-5; TRBD1 is a possible D gene (6 bases). The CDR3 runs 15 residues. Looked up from germline, CDR1 is MNHEY and CDR2 is SMNVEV (reference sequence). The V and J ends lost 1 base and 3 bases respectively, with 10 bases between them.

This chain links TRBV6-6 with TRBJ1-5; D unresolved. This CDR3 has 13 residues. Trimming took off 4 bases at V and 7 bases at J, with 11 bases between the two ends. The V gene's germline CDR1 is MNHNY and CDR2 SVGAGI (reference sequence). CDR3 region: CASSWGLGQPQHF. CDR3 nucleotides: TGTGCCAGCAGTTGGGGTCTGGGCCAGCCCCAGCATTTT.

The J gene is TRBJ1-3, the V gene TRBV11-2; D is perhaps TRBD1 (5 bases). CDR3 size: 15 residues. Trimming shortened V by 5 bases and J by 0 bases, and 11 bases separated the two germline ends. Germline V gene lookup returns CDR1 SGHAT and CDR2 FQNNGV. The DNA for the CDR3 is TGTGCCAGCAGCGTTCTGGGGCTCTCTGGAAACACCATATATTTT. This codes for CASSVLGLSGNTIYF. Looking up the rest from reference TRBV11-2 and TRBJ1-3 gives the full variable domain: EAGVAQSPRYKIIEKRQSVAFWCNPISGHATLYWYQQILGQGPKLLIQFQNNGVVDDSQLPKDRFSAERLKGVDSTLKIQPAKLEDSAVYLCASSVLGLSGNTIYFGEGSWLTVV.

The rearrangement links TRBV7-2 to TRBJ2-7; TRBD2 might be the D (6 bases). The CDR3 runs 13 residues. Per germline, CDR1 SGHTA and CDR2 FQGNSA. Trimming took off 4 bases at V and 5 bases at J, with 12 bases between the two ends. CDR3 protein: CASSYLTSNEQYF. The CDR3 DNA reads TGTGCCAGCAGCTACTTAACTAGCAACGAGCAGTACTTC.

This clone showed up just once. The chain recombines TRBV27 with TRBJ2-7; D possibly uses TRBD1 or TRBD2 (5 bases each). The V gene lost 2 bases and the J gene lost 5 bases, with 10 bases spanning the gap. The germline gives CDR1 MNHEY, CDR2 SMNVEV (reference sequence). The CDR3 is 13 amino acids. CDR3 protein: CASSLGTWDEQYF. The CDR3 DNA sequence: TGTGCCAGCAGTTTAGGGACGTGGGACGAGCAGTACTTC.

CDR3 sequence: CASSSSTGDQPQHF. The CDR3 region has the DNA TGTGCCAGCAGCTCCTCGACAGGGGACCAGCCCCAGCATTTT. The chain recombines TRBV7-9 with TRBJ1-5; 8 nucleotides align to TRBD1. The CDR3 has 14 amino acids. The V gene's germline CDR1 is SEHNR and CDR2 FQNEAQ (reference sequence). Trimming cost V 4 bases and J 7 bases; bases outside gene matches: 6.

This chain uses TRBV7-9 with TRBJ1-4; D is unclear. Germline V gives CDR1 SEHNR, CDR2 FQNEAQ (reference sequence). The CDR3 is 13 amino acids. V lost 8 bases and J 6 bases, leaving 13 bases between the germline ends. The CDR3 spells CASGWGEDEKLFF. The CDR3 DNA reads TGTGCCAGCGGTTGGGGTGAGGATGAAAAACTGTTTTTT.

The chain has TRBV4-1 and TRBJ2-5; D is possibly TRBD1 or TRBD2 (5 bases each). The V gene lost 3 bases and the J gene lost 2 bases, with 13 bases spanning the gap. From germline, CDR1 is MGHRA and CDR2 YSYEKL. This CDR3 comprises 15 residues. CDR3 loop: CASSQGVYGQETQYF. CDR3 in DNA: TGCGCCAGCAGCCAGGGGGTATACGGTCAAGAGACCCAGTACTTC.

The chain is built from TRBV20-1 and TRBJ2-7; no clear D. CDR3 size: 11 residues. Trimming stripped 3 bases from V and 3 bases from J, with 6 bases between. CDR1 and CDR2 from the germline V gene are DFQATT and SNEGSKA (reference sequence). CDR3 nucleotide sequence: TGCAGTGCTAGGTGGGGCTACGAGCAGTACTTC. As protein: CSARWGYEQYF.

This chain links TRBV2 with TRBJ2-7; 9 bases map to TRBD1. V shed 6 bases and J 6 bases; nucleotides not matched to a gene: 3. Germline V lookup: CDR1 SNHLY, CDR2 FYNNEI. The CDR3 has 12 residues. CDR3 protein: CASSGTGFEQYF. The CDR3 nucleotides are TGTGCCAGCAGCGGGACAGGGTTCGAGCAGTACTTC. The full variable domain, in which reference TRBV2 and TRBJ2-7 provide the parts outside the CDR3, is EPEVTQTPSHQVTQMGQEVILRCVPISNHLYFYWYRQILGQKVEFLVSFYNNEISEKSEIFDDQFSVERPDGSNFTLKIRSTKLEDSAMYFCASSGTGFEQYFGPGTRLTVT.

This clone was counted once. The chain employs TRBV2 and TRBJ2-7; TRBD1 aligns across 7 bases. The V gene's germline CDR1 is SNHLY and CDR2 FYNNEI. CDR3 length equals 14 residues. J gave up 3 bases and V 1 base, and 3 bases lay outside the gene matches. The CDR3 region has the DNA TGTGCCAGCAGTGAAGGGGGACAGCTCTACGAGCAGTACTTC. This codes for CASSEGGQLYEQYF.

The chain employs TRBV9 and TRBJ1-1; no clear D gene. The V and J ends lost 3 bases and 3 bases respectively, with 12 bases between them. This CDR3 region has 14 residues. From germline, CDR1 is SGDLS and CDR2 YYNGEE. The chain's CDR3 is CASSGPPDYTEAFF. The CDR3 region has the DNA TGTGCCAGCAGCGGACCTCCGGATTACACTGAAGCTTTCTTT.

V gene TRBV7-2 combines with J gene TRBJ2-7, with D perhaps TRBD2 (6 bases). CDR1 is SGHTA and CDR2 is FQGNSA in the germline V gene. The CDR3 has 15 amino acids. Trimming cost V 5 bases and J 1 base, with 15 bases left between them. CDR3 loop: CASSLSSGPSYEQYF. For the CDR3, the DNA is TGTGCCAGCAGCCTAAGTAGCGGCCCTTCCTACGAGCAGTACTTC.

This clone was counted only a few times. J is TRBJ1-2 and V is TRBV10-3; 8 nucleotides align to TRBD1. Trimming took 8 bases from V and 0 from J; bases not matched to a gene: 5. There are 14 residues in the CDR3. Germline-derived CDR1 and CDR2 are ENHRY and SYGVKD. The CDR3 bases are TGTGCCATCGGACAGGGATTATCTAACTATGGCTACACCTTC. Its translation: CAIGQGLSNYGYTF.

The chain links TRBV19 to TRBJ2-7, with D perhaps TRBD1 (6 bases). The CDR3 is 15 residues long. Per germline, CDR1 LNHDA and CDR2 SQIVND (reference sequence). V lost 2 bases and J 1 base, leaving 12 bases between the germline ends. CDR3 DNA: TGTGCCAGTAGTATACAAGGGGGTGGATCCTACGAGCAGTACTTC. Translating it yields CASSIQGGGSYEQYF.

The chain combines TRBV9 with TRBJ2-7, with 9 bases fitting TRBD2. The CDR3 consists of 15 residues. Germline V CDR1 and CDR2: SGDLS, YYNGEE. After removal of 0 bases from V and 4 bases from J, the junction contained 5 bases not matched to a gene. DNA for the CDR3: TGTGCCAGCAGCGTAGGGGCGGGGGGGGTGTACGAGCAGTACTTC. Its translation: CASSVGAGGVYEQYF.

The sample holds a few counts of this clone. This chain links TRBV6-5 with TRBJ1-5; TRBD1 aligns across 7 bases. CDR1 is MNHEY, CDR2 SVGAGI, per germline. V shed 4 bases and J 6 bases; nucleotides not matched to a gene: 6. This CDR3 is built from 14 residues. CDR3 in amino acids: CASSSTGLSQPQHF. The CDR3 DNA sequence: TGTGCCAGCAGTTCGACAGGGCTTAGTCAGCCCCAGCATTTT.

This clone was found a few times. The rearrangement links TRBV7-9 to TRBJ2-7; D is unresolved. Germline V CDR1 and CDR2: SEHNR, FQNEAQ (reference sequence). CDR3 length: 13 residues. Trimming stripped 1 base from V and 2 bases from J, with 6 bases between. CDR3 DNA sequence: TGTGCCAGCAGCTTAGACGGTACCTACGAGCAGTACTTC. It specifies CASSLDGTYEQYF. Together with reference TRBV7-9 and TRBJ2-7, the CDR3 gives the full variable domain: DTGVSQNPRHKITKRGQNVTFRCDPISEHNRLYWYRQTLGQGPEFLTYFQNEAQLEKSRLLSDRFSAERPKGSFSTLEIQRTEQGDSAMYLCASSLDGTYEQYFGPGTRLTVT.

The chain recombines TRBV2 with TRBJ1-1, with a possible D match to TRBD1 (6 bases). The CDR3 loop spans 11 amino acids. Germline loops: CDR1 SNHLY, CDR2 FYNNEI. V was pared by 8 bases and J by 6 bases, with 10 bases between. CDR3 in DNA: TGTGCCAGCTCACAGGGTCCTGAAGCTTTCTTT. Protein product: CASSQGPEAFF.

This chain links TRBV6-6 with TRBJ1-2, with D uncertain. The CDR3 sequence is 12 residues long. With 0 bases removed from V and 5 bases from J, the gap between germline ends came to 4 bases. The germline gives CDR1 MNHNY, CDR2 SVGAGI (reference sequence). Here the CDR3 reads CASSYSAYGYTF. The CDR3 DNA reads as TGTGCCAGCAGTTACTCAGCGTATGGCTACACCTTC.

This clone was seen only a few times. V usage is TRBV6-1 and J usage is TRBJ2-5; 9 nucleotides match TRBD1. The CDR3 runs 16 residues. Germline V gene data show CDR1 as MNHNS and CDR2 as SASEGT. J lost 0 bases, V lost 1 base, and 3 bases had no gene match. The CDR3 protein is CASSEGDREYQETQYF. CDR3 sequence (DNA): TGTGCCAGCAGTGAAGGGGACAGGGAATACCAAGAGACCCAGTACTTC.